Presented here are 24 T cell receptor beta chains from one specimen sequenced in a study of Ad26.COV2.S vaccination and SARS-CoV-2 variants. Treatment given: about 20 received Ad26.COV2.S at low or high dose, single or two shots; several received placebo; per-sample allocation not given. Samples were taken on day 63 after the first vaccine or placebo injection. Sequencing was performed with immunoSEQ multiplex PCR; in TCRdb, only in-frame clones are kept and a portion is missing. The sample carries about 430,000 clones, about nine tenths recorded once. Sequenced material: peripheral blood, taken in a trial of Ad26.COV2.S vaccine versus placebo. These receptors were collected from a person aged 18-65 years who received the Ad26.COV2.S COVID-19 vaccine or a placebo.

The gene calls are TRBV24-1 and TRBJ2-5; D possibly corresponds to TRBD1 (5 bases). V was pared by 1 base and J by 7 bases, with 12 bases between. CDR1 is KGHDR, CDR2 SFDVKD, per germline. The CDR3 covers 14 residues. CDR3 DNA sequence: TGTGCCACCAGTGATTTCCGACAGCCAGGGACCCAGTACTTC. Translated, it gives CATSDFRQPGTQYF.

CDR3 sequence (DNA): TGTGCCAGCAGCTCTTCAGGCTCTGGGGCCAACGTCCTGACTTTC. It translates to CASSSSGSGANVLTF. The J gene is TRBJ2-6, the V gene TRBV7-6; D not certain. This CDR3 comprises 15 residues. V was trimmed by 4 bases and J by 0 bases, leaving 7 bases between them. Germline CDR1 reads SGHVS; CDR2 reads FNYEAQ.

This clone appeared a single time. The chain recombines TRBV7-6 with TRBJ1-1; 12 bases agree with TRBD1. J gave up 7 bases and V 1 base, and 7 bases lay outside the gene matches. The germline V gene has CDR1 SGHVS and CDR2 FNYEAQ. The CDR3 extends over 16 amino acids. CDR3 coding DNA: TGTGCCAGCAGCTTAGAGGCGGGACAGGGGGCGGATGAAGCTTTCTTT. Protein product: CASSLEAGQGADEAFF.

J is TRBJ2-1 and V is TRBV2; TRBD1 might be the D (5 bases). This CDR3 is 14 amino acids long. CDR1 is SNHLY and CDR2 is FYNNEI in the germline V gene. V shed 8 bases and J shed 9 bases, with 20 bases lying between them. This CDR3 is CASGPPGSYFEQFF. The CDR3 nucleotides are TGTGCCAGCGGTCCGCCAGGGTCCTATTTTGAGCAGTTCTTC.

This chain uses TRBV11-2 with TRBJ2-7; D is unresolved. V shed 1 base and J shed 3 bases, with 7 bases lying between them. CDR1 is SGHAT, CDR2 FQNNGV, per germline. This CDR3 is built from 13 residues. CDR3 DNA sequence: TGTGCCAGCAGCTTAGGACCGATCTACGAGCAGTACTTC. This translates into CASSLGPIYEQYF.

This clone was found once. The gene calls are TRBV28 and TRBJ2-7, with 7 bases fitting TRBD2. The CDR3 is 14 residues long. Unmatched junction bases numbered 9, after V lost 6 bases and J lost 4 bases. Germline V CDR1 and CDR2: MDHEN, SYDVKM. CDR3 sequence reads: CASSPWGGLYEQYF. DNA of the CDR3: TGTGCCAGCAGCCCTTGGGGAGGGCTTTACGAGCAGTACTTC.

The CDR3 bases are TGTGCCAGCTCACCACCGAAGGGAAAACTGTTTTTT. The encoded protein is CASSPPKGKLFF. The chain couples TRBV18 to TRBJ1-4, with no clear D. V lost 0 bases and J lost 10, with 6 bases in between. CDR1 is KGHSH and CDR2 is LQKENI in the germline V gene. CDR3 size: 12 residues.

The V gene is TRBV18, the J gene TRBJ2-3; 7 bases are shared with TRBD2. The CDR3 has 14 residues. With V trimmed by 3 bases and J by 4 bases, 4 bases remained unmatched. Looked up from germline, CDR1 is KGHSH and CDR2 is LQKENI. CDR3 amino acids: CASSPSGNPDTQYF. The CDR3 DNA sequence: TGTGCCAGCTCACCCAGCGGGAACCCAGATACGCAGTATTTT.

The table lists this clone with a count of one. The genes are TRBV6-5 and TRBJ2-1; TRBD2 aligns across 10 bases. The CDR3 length is 15 residues. The germline gives CDR1 MNHEY, CDR2 SVGAGI. V was clipped by 6 bases and J by 9 bases; unmatched bases: 11. The DNA of the CDR3 is TGTGCCAGCAGCCGGGCTAGCGGGAGTTTTTCTGAGCAGTTCTTC. Translating it yields CASSRASGSFSEQFF.

This chain joins TRBV28 and TRBJ1-6, with D possibly being TRBD1 (5 bases). Germline CDR1 is MDHEN and CDR2 is SYDVKM. The CDR3 is made up of 15 amino acids. V was clipped by 5 bases and J by 7 bases, with 15 bases between them. CDR3 nucleotides: TGTGCCAGCAGTCCCCGTGCAGGGCCCAATTCACCCCTCCACTTT. Translated: CASSPRAGPNSPLHF.

The chain joins TRBV15 to TRBJ2-1, with D possibly called TRBD1 or TRBD2 (5 bases each). Trimming shortened V by 0 bases and J by 4 bases, and 13 bases separated the two germline ends. The germline V gene has CDR1 LNHNV and CDR2 YYDKDF (reference sequence). The CDR3 runs to 16 residues. CDR3 residues: CATSREGVAIYNEQFF. DNA of the CDR3: TGTGCCACCAGCAGAGAGGGGGTGGCTATTTACAATGAGCAGTTCTTC.

This clone was counted between two and nine times. This chain connects TRBV12-3 or TRBV12-4 to TRBJ1-1; D is unresolved. CDR3 length: 12 residues. The V end lost 6 bases, the J end lost 2 bases, and 7 bases lay between the germline ends. The DNA of the CDR3 is TGTGCCAGCAGGGCAGCTAACACTGAAGCTTTCTTT. Encoded protein: CASRAANTEAFF.

The chain carries TRBV4-1 and TRBJ2-3, with D possibly being TRBD1 (5 bases). Germline assignment: CDR1 MGHRA and CDR2 YSYEKL. V lost 0 bases to trimming and J lost 0 bases, with 7 bases between them. This CDR3 comprises 15 residues. The CDR3 nucleotides are TGCGCCAGCAGCCAAGAGCACAGGAGCACAGATACGCAGTATTTT. Residues: CASSQEHRSTDTQYF.

Concerning this clone itself: A much larger clone lies one base from this, so it may be a read error. This sequence joins TRBV6-4 and TRBJ2-2; weak D call: TRBD2 (6 bases). The V gene's germline CDR1 is MRHNA and CDR2 SNTAGT. V was trimmed by 4 bases and J by 4 bases, leaving 7 bases between them. This CDR3 region has 13 residues. The CDR3 region is CASSAGSTGELFF. The CDR3 region has the DNA TGTGCCAGCAGTGCCGGGAGCACCGGGGAGCTGTTTTTT.

The chain recombines TRBV7-8 with TRBJ2-1; D gene uncertain. This CDR3 has 12 amino acids. Germline CDR1 and CDR2: SGHVS and FQNEAQ. Trimming took off 3 bases at V and 9 bases at J, with 9 bases between the two ends. The CDR3 is CASSFMGFEQFF. CDR3 coding DNA: TGTGCCAGCAGCTTTATGGGGTTTGAGCAGTTCTTC.

This clone occurred once. The V call is TRBV9, the J call TRBJ2-3; D is perhaps TRBD1 (6 bases). Germline V gene data show CDR1 as SGDLS and CDR2 as YYNGEE. The germline V and J ends were trimmed by 3 bases and 2 bases, with 13 bases remaining between them. CDR3 length: 15 amino acids. CDR3 sequence (DNA): TGTGCCAGCAGCGGACGCAACAGGGCCACAGATACGCAGTATTTT. Translating gives CASSGRNRATDTQYF.

The gene calls are TRBV2 and TRBJ2-3; perhaps D is TRBD1 or TRBD2 (5 bases each). The V end was cut by 7 bases, the J end by 4 bases, with 12 bases between. The CDR3 spans 13 residues. Germline loops: CDR1 SNHLY, CDR2 FYNNEI. CDR3 coding DNA: TGTGCCAGCACCGGGGACGCCTCAGATACGCAGTATTTT. Its protein product is CASTGDASDTQYF.

The CDR3 sequence is CASSQAPDYEQYF. The CDR3 DNA sequence: TGCGCCAGCAGCCAAGCCCCCGATTACGAGCAGTACTTC. This sequence joins TRBV4-1 and TRBJ2-7, with unresolved D. The V gene lost 1 base and the J gene lost 4 bases, with 8 bases spanning the gap. CDR1 is MGHRA and CDR2 is YSYEKL in the germline V gene. The CDR3 totals 13 residues.

The V and J genes are TRBV3-1 (or the pseudogene TRBV3-2) and TRBJ2-7, with 7 bases fitting TRBD2. Germline V gene data show CDR1 as LGHDT and CDR2 as YNNKEL (reference sequence). There are 14 residues in the CDR3. J gave up 5 bases and V 1 base, and 5 bases lay outside the gene matches. DNA for the CDR3: TGTGCCAGCAGCCAAGGGGCGGGAGTAGACGAGCAGTACTTC. Translation gives CASSQGAGVDEQYF.

The chain combines TRBV18 with TRBJ1-4, with TRBD1 identical over 7 bases. The trim removed 3 bases at V and 4 bases at J, leaving 11 bases unmatched. The CDR3 length is 17 residues. Germline CDR1 reads KGHSH; CDR2 reads LQKENI. The DNA for the CDR3 is TGTGCCAGCTCACCCCAGGGGGTCCTGGGGGATAATGAAAAACTGTTTTTT. This codes for CASSPQGVLGDNEKLFF.

This chain connects TRBV15 to TRBJ2-1, with TRBD1 identical over 8 bases. This CDR3 region has 15 residues. V gave up 3 bases and J gave up 4 bases; unmatched junction bases: 5. Germline values: CDR1 LNHNV, CDR2 YYDKDF (reference sequence). In DNA, the CDR3 is TGTGCCACCAGCAGTCCGGGACAGGCATACAATGAGCAGTTCTTC. Translating gives CATSSPGQAYNEQFF.

The gene calls are TRBV7-9 and TRBJ2-3; 7 positions agree with TRBD1. Germline lookup yields CDR1 SEHNR and CDR2 FQNEAQ (reference sequence). V dropped 4 bases and J dropped 3; count of bases not matched to a gene: 7. The CDR3 runs 15 residues. The CDR3 spells CASSSPTGSTDTQYF. Written as DNA, the CDR3 is TGTGCCAGCAGCTCCCCGACAGGGTCAACAGATACGCAGTATTTT. The variable domain in full, completed from reference TRBV7-9 and TRBJ2-3, reads DTGVSQNPRHKITKRGQNVTFRCDPISEHNRLYWYRQTLGQGPEFLTYFQNEAQLEKSRLLSDRFSAERPKGSFSTLEIQRTEQGDSAMYLCASSSPTGSTDTQYFGPGTRLTVL.

This clone was found once. The chain uses TRBV11-3 and TRBJ2-5; 11 nucleotides line up with TRBD2. There are 14 residues in the CDR3. Germline CDR1 and CDR2: SGHNT and YENEEA. V lost 2 bases and J lost 5; bases outside the gene matches: 1. CDR3 in amino acids: CASSLTSGSETQYF. CDR3 bases: TGTGCCAGCAGCTTAACTAGCGGGAGTGAGACCCAGTACTTC.

The rearrangement links TRBV6-5 to TRBJ1-1; D call uncertain. This CDR3 has 14 amino acids. Per the germline V gene, CDR1 is MNHEY and CDR2 is SVGAGI. V was clipped by 0 bases and J by 7 bases, with 12 bases between them. CDR3 loop: CASSYSMWEGEAFF. CDR3 sequence (DNA): TGTGCCAGCAGTTACTCGATGTGGGAGGGTGAAGCTTTCTTT.